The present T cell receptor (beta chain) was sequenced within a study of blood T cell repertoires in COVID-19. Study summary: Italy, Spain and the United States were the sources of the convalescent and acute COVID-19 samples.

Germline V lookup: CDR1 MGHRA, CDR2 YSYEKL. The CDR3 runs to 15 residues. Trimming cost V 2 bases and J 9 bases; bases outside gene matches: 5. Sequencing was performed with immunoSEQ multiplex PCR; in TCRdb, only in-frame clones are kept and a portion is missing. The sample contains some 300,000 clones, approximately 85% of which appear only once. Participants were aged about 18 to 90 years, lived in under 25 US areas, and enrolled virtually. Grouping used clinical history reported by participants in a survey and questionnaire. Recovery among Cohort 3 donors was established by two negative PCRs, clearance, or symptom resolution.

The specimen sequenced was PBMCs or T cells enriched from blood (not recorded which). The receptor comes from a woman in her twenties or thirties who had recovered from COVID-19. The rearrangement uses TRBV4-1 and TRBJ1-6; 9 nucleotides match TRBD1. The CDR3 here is CASSQRTGVSSPLHF. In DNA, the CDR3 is TGCGCCAGCAGCCAAAGGACAGGGGTAAGTTCACCCCTCCACTTT.